What follows are 27 T cell receptor beta chains derived from one specimen sequenced in a study of blood T cells in healthy people across ages. A sample-barcoded 5' primer and a J-beta primer mix were used in a second PCR of about 7 to 12 cycles. MiXCR, applied by TCRdb to the 5' RACE reads, yields one record per CDR3 protein. The repertoire holds some 640,000 distinct CDR3 sequences, with 49% as singletons. Sequenced material: blood. Every receptor here comes from a woman aged 55-75 years in good health.

The rearrangement joins TRBV18 to TRBJ2-2; D is uncertain. V shed 0 bases and J shed 1 base, with 9 bases lying between them. Germline V lookup: CDR1 KGHSH, CDR2 LQKENI. This CDR3 has 16 residues. CDR3 sequence (DNA): TGTGCCAGCTCACCACCGGTTAACTTGAACACCGGGGAGCTGTTTTTT. It yields the protein CASSPPVNLNTGELFF.

V is TRBV20-1 and J is TRBJ2-3, with 8 bases matching TRBD2. CDR1 is DFQATT, CDR2 SNEGSKA, per germline (reference sequence). The CDR3 runs 16 residues. The V gene end was trimmed by 0 bases and the J gene end by 4 bases; junction bases not matched to a gene: 9. The CDR3 bases are TGCAGTGCTAGAGATCGTCGGCGGGAGGCTGCAGATACGCAGTATTTT. The encoded protein is CSARDRRREAADTQYF.

This clonotype has at least ten counts. The chain combines TRBV27 with TRBJ2-5, with 8 nucleotides matching TRBD1. CDR1 and CDR2 (germline): MNHEY, SMNVEV (reference sequence). V lost 0 bases and J lost 4; bases outside the gene matches: 7. The CDR3 spans 16 residues. CDR3 in DNA: TGTGCCAGCAGTTTATCGAGGCAGGGGGCGGGAGAGACCCAGTACTTC. Protein sequence: CASSLSRQGAGETQYF.

This chain links TRBV5-6 with TRBJ2-7, with D perhaps given as TRBD1 or TRBD2 (5 bases each). The CDR3 length is 14 residues. Germline V gene lookup returns CDR1 SGHDT and CDR2 YYEEEE. Trimming shortened V by 3 bases and J by 3 bases, and 13 bases separated the two germline ends. CDR3 protein: CASSSPGRLYEQYF. CDR3 in DNA: TGTGCCAGCAGCTCACCGGGACGGCTCTACGAGCAGTACTTC.

Comment on this clonotype: A much larger clone sits a single nucleotide away, making a read error possible. This chain joins TRBV5-5 and TRBJ2-3; D unresolved. CDR1 and CDR2 (germline): SGHKS, YYEKEE (reference sequence). The CDR3 length is 12 residues. Trimming took 7 bases from V and 2 from J, leaving 8 bases between them. DNA for the CDR3: TGTGCCAGCGGCCCTTACACAGATACGCAGTATTTT. Encoded protein: CASGPYTDTQYF. Complete variable domain (other parts from reference TRBV5-5 and TRBJ2-3): DAGVTQSPTHLIKTRGQQVTLRCSPISGHKSVSWYQQVLGQGPQFIFQYYEKEERGRGNFPDRFSARQFPNYSSELNVNALLLGDSALYLCASGPYTDTQYFGPGTRLTVL.

In this sample, this clonotype turned up a few times. The chain recombines TRBV7-9 with TRBJ2-2; 9 bases agree with TRBD2. The junction had 9 bases not matched to a gene; V was cut back by 5 bases and J by 2 bases. The CDR3 extends over 17 amino acids. CDR1 is SEHNR, CDR2 FQNEAQ, per germline (reference sequence). The DNA of the CDR3 is TGTGCCAGCAGCCCCGCTCCTAGCGGGACCAACACCGGGGAGCTGTTTTTT. Protein sequence: CASSPAPSGTNTGELFF. The whole variable domain, filled in from reference TRBV7-9 and TRBJ2-2, reads DTGVSQNPRHKITKRGQNVTFRCDPISEHNRLYWYRQTLGQGPEFLTYFQNEAQLEKSRLLSDRFSAERPKGSFSTLEIQRTEQGDSAMYLCASSPAPSGTNTGELFFGEGSRLTVL.

The chain uses TRBV29-1 and TRBJ2-1; D perhaps matches TRBD2 (6 bases). The length of the CDR3 is 13 residues. Trimming took 4 bases from V and 4 from J, leaving 11 bases between them. Looked up from germline, CDR1 is SQVTM and CDR2 is ANQGSEA. The CDR3, as DNA: TGCAGCGTTGCATGGACTAATTACAATGAGCAGTTCTTC. The encoded protein is CSVAWTNYNEQFF.

This clonotype turned up a few times. A much larger clone is a single base away; this may be a read error. The chain is built from TRBV24-1 and TRBJ2-3, with TRBD2 matching over 8 bases. CDR1 and CDR2 from the germline V gene are KGHDR and SFDVKD. CDR3 length equals 13 residues. V shed 9 bases, J shed 2 bases, and the junction held 3 bases outside the gene matches. CDR3 bases: TGTGCCACCGTTAGCGGGAACACAGATACGCAGTATTTT. It translates to CATVSGNTDTQYF.

This sequence joins TRBV7-2 and TRBJ2-7; D is uncertain. CDR1 is SGHTA and CDR2 is FQGNSA in the germline V gene. V lost 0 bases, J lost 2 bases, and 14 bases lay in between. The CDR3 is made up of 16 amino acids. CDR3 sequence: CASSLAVSSPTYEQYF. Here the CDR3 DNA reads TGTGCCAGCAGCTTAGCTGTTAGCTCCCCCACCTACGAGCAGTACTTC. Drawing the rest from reference TRBV7-2 and TRBJ2-7, the complete variable domain is GAGVSQSPSNKVTEKGKDVELRCDPISGHTALYWYRQSLGQGLEFLIYFQGNSAPDKSGLPSDRFSAERTGGSVSTLTIQRTQQEDSAVYLCASSLAVSSPTYEQYFGPGTRLTVT.

The V gene is TRBV27, the J gene TRBJ2-7; TRBD2 agrees at 9 bases. V lost 3 bases, J lost 3 bases, and 6 bases stayed unmatched. Germline V gene sequence: CDR1 MNHEY, CDR2 SMNVEV (reference sequence). The CDR3 totals 15 residues. This CDR3 reads CASSFCPAGGYEQYF. The CDR3 bases are TGTGCCAGCAGTTTTTGTCCAGCGGGAGGCTACGAGCAGTACTTC.

This clonotype appeared a few times. CDR3 region: CRLGQGDSYEQYF. CDR3 coding DNA: TGCAGGCTGGGACAGGGAGACTCCTACGAGCAGTACTTC. V and J are TRBV20-1 and TRBJ2-7; TRBD1 matches 9 bases. Germline assignment: CDR1 DFQATT and CDR2 SNEGSKA (reference sequence). This CDR3 has 13 amino acids.

The DNA of the CDR3 is TGTGCCAGCAGCCCCAGACTAGCGGTTTACAATGAGCAGTTCTTC. Its protein product is CASSPRLAVYNEQFF. The genes are TRBV7-3 and TRBJ2-1; 9 nucleotides agree with TRBD2. The CDR3 has 15 residues. V lost 5 bases and J lost 4; bases outside the gene matches: 6. CDR1 is SGHTA and CDR2 is FQGTGA in the germline V gene.

The chain combines TRBV5-1 with TRBJ2-3; perhaps TRBD2 as D (5 bases). Deletions cut 1 base from V and 0 bases from J, with 9 bases between. CDR1 SGHRS and CDR2 YFSETQ come from the germline V gene. The length of the CDR3 is 15 residues. This chain's CDR3 is CASSLIGGSTDTQYF. CDR3 sequence (DNA): TGCGCCAGCAGCTTGATCGGCGGGAGCACAGATACGCAGTATTTT.

The chain is built from TRBV28 and TRBJ1-1, with 7 nucleotides matching TRBD1. V trimming: 4 bases; J trimming: 11 bases; junction bases outside the gene matches: 7. Germline CDR1 reads MDHEN; CDR2 reads SYDVKM. The length of the CDR3 is 12 residues. The CDR3: CASSSFPRGAFF. The CDR3 bases are TGTGCCAGCAGTTCCTTCCCCAGGGGGGCTTTCTTT.

The chain couples TRBV7-2 to TRBJ2-5, with D possibly TRBD1 on 5 matching bases. Gene TRBJ2-7 matches the end of the DNA better, so the J call may be wrong. The CDR3 spans 14 residues. The V gene's germline CDR1 is SGHTA and CDR2 FQGNSA. The CDR3 protein is CASSPQGVPYEQYF. The CDR3 nucleotides are TGTGCCAGCAGCCCGCAGGGCGTGCCCTACGAGCAGTACTTC.

This chain connects TRBV20-1 to TRBJ2-7; TRBD1 matches at 11 bases. From germline, CDR1 is DFQATT and CDR2 SNEGSKA (reference sequence). The CDR3 loop spans 14 amino acids. V dropped 6 bases and J dropped 7; count of bases not matched to a gene: 11. DNA of the CDR3: TGCAGTGCAACCGGGACAGGGGGGTTTAATGAGCAGTACTTC. Amino acid sequence: CSATGTGGFNEQYF.

This clonotype appeared a few times. J is TRBJ2-5 and V is TRBV20-1; 12 bases agree with TRBD1. Germline CDR1 and CDR2: DFQATT and SNEGSKA (reference sequence). The CDR3 covers 15 residues. V shed 3 bases, J shed 11 bases, and the junction held 13 bases outside the gene matches. The DNA of the CDR3 is TGCAGTGCTAGCTATACCGGGACAGGGGGCTGGGAGCAGTACTTC. Amino acid sequence: CSASYTGTGGWEQYF.

This clonotype was observed a handful of times. J is TRBJ2-7 and V is TRBV3-1; perhaps TRBD2 as D (6 bases). Germline V gene sequence: CDR1 LGHDT, CDR2 YNNKEL (reference sequence). V lost 1 base to trimming and J lost 6 bases, with 7 bases between them. This CDR3 region has 12 residues. CDR3 coding DNA: TGTGCCAGCAGCCAAGCGGGGGTCGAGCAGTACTTC. This codes for CASSQAGVEQYF.

There are many counts of this clonotype. The CDR3 DNA reads as TGTGCCACCAGTGACTCGGGTAGGGGTGATACGCAGTATTTT. It yields the protein CATSDSGRGDTQYF. The V and J genes are TRBV24-1 and TRBJ2-3; D is possibly TRBD1 (5 bases). The CDR3 extends over 14 amino acids. Deletions cut 4 bases from V and 6 bases from J, with 13 bases between. Germline CDR1 is KGHDR and CDR2 is SFDVKD.

This clonotype was observed a handful of times. The V gene is TRBV20-1, the J gene TRBJ2-7, with D possibly matching TRBD2 (5 bases). This CDR3 contains 13 residues. The V gene's germline CDR1 is DFQATT and CDR2 SNEGSKA (reference sequence). The V end lost 6 bases, the J end lost 2 bases, and 14 bases lay between the germline ends. The CDR3 sequence: CSAPSYGAYEQYF. The CDR3 nucleotides read TGCAGTGCCCCCTCTTACGGGGCCTACGAGCAGTACTTC.

The CDR3 loop reads CASSQARGASTEAFF. CDR3 DNA sequence: TGTGCCAGCAGCCAAGCTCGGGGGGCTTCCACTGAAGCTTTCTTT. The chain links TRBV4-2 to TRBJ1-1; possibly TRBD1 for D (6 bases). This CDR3 comprises 15 residues. Germline CDR1 is LGHNA and CDR2 is YNFKEQ. V was pared by 1 base and J by 4 bases, with 13 bases between.

This clonotype was seen just once. The J gene is TRBJ2-3, the V gene TRBV2; TRBD2 agrees at 12 bases. The CDR3 length is 17 residues. The germline V gene encodes CDR1 SNHLY and CDR2 FYNNEI. The trim removed 6 bases at V and 0 bases at J, leaving 7 bases unmatched. The CDR3 region is CASSRLGTSGSTDTQYF. DNA of the CDR3: TGTGCCAGCAGCCGTTTAGGGACTAGCGGGAGCACAGATACGCAGTATTTT.

The chain couples TRBV27 to TRBJ2-1, with 8 bases fitting TRBD2. Trimming took 5 bases from V and 4 from J; bases not matched to a gene: 7. The CDR3 extends over 15 amino acids. Germline CDR1 is MNHEY and CDR2 is SMNVEV (reference sequence). The CDR3 is CASSLQRELYNEQFF. CDR3 DNA sequence: TGTGCCAGCAGTCTACAGCGGGAGCTTTACAATGAGCAGTTCTTC.

The CDR3 nucleotides read TGCGCCAGCAGCTCAACCGGGACGGCGGGGCCCACCCTCCACTTT. Amino acid sequence: CASSSTGTAGPTLHF. The V and J genes are TRBV5-1 and TRBJ1-6, with a weak D call TRBD1 (5 bases). CDR1 is SGHRS and CDR2 is YFSETQ in the germline V gene. The V gene lost 3 bases and the J gene lost 14 bases, with 21 bases spanning the gap. This CDR3 spans 15 amino acids.

This clonotype was recorded only once. The genes are TRBV20-1 and TRBJ2-7; D is unclear. Germline CDR1 reads DFQATT; CDR2 reads SNEGSKA (reference sequence). CDR3 length equals 16 residues. V was shortened by 3 bases and J by 1 base, with 19 bases between the two germline ends. DNA of the CDR3: TGCAGTGCTAGTGAGGTTGCGAACAGACATTCCTACGAGCAGTACTTC. This translates into CSASEVANRHSYEQYF.

For the CDR3, the DNA is TGTGCCACCAGGGCAGGAGATGGTGGCTACACCTTC. Amino acids: CATRAGDGGYTF. The chain has TRBV10-3 and TRBJ1-2, with a weak D call TRBD1 (5 bases). Trimming removed 10 bases from V and 7 bases from J, with 16 bases in between. This CDR3 is 12 amino acids long. Germline V gene lookup returns CDR1 ENHRY and CDR2 SYGVKD.

This clonotype has more than one count but fewer than ten. The chain has TRBV28 and TRBJ2-7; TRBD1 aligns across 8 bases. This CDR3 has 15 amino acids. Looked up from germline, CDR1 is MDHEN and CDR2 is SYDVKM. The trim removed 3 bases at V and 5 bases at J, leaving 9 bases unmatched. DNA of the CDR3: TGTGCCAGCAGTTTTACCGACAGGGGCGTAAACGAGCAGTACTTC. The encoded protein is CASSFTDRGVNEQYF.